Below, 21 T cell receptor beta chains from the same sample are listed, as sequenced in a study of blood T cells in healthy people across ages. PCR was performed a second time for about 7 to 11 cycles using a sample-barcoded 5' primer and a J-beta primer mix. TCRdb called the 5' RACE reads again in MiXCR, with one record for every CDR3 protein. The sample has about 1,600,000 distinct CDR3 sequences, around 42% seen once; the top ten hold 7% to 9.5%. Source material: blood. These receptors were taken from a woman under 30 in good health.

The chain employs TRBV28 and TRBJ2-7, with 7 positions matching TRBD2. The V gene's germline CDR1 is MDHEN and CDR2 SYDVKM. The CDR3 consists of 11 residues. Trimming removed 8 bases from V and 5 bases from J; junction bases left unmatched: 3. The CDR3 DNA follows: TGTGCCAGCGGCGGGAGAAACGAGCAGTACTTC. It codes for CASGGRNEQYF.

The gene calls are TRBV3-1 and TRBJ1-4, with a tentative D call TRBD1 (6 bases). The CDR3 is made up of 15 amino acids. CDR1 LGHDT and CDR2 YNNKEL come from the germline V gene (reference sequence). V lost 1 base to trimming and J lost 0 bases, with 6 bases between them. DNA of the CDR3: TGTGCCAGCAGCCAAGCAGGGGCAACTAATGAAAAACTGTTTTTT. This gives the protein CASSQAGATNEKLFF. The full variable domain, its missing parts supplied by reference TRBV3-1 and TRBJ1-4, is DTAVSQTPKYLVTQMGNDKSIKCEQNLGHDTMYWYKQDSKKFLKIMFSYNNKELIINETVPNRFSPKSPDKAHLNLHINSLELGDSAVYFCASSQAGATNEKLFFGSGTQLSVL.

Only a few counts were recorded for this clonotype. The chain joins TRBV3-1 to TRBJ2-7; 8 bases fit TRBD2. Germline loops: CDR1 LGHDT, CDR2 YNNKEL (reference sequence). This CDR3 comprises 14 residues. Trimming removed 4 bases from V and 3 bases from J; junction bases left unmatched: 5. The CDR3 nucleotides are TGTGCCAGCAGCCTCGGGACTAGTTACTACGAGCAGTACTTC. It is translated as CASSLGTSYYEQYF.

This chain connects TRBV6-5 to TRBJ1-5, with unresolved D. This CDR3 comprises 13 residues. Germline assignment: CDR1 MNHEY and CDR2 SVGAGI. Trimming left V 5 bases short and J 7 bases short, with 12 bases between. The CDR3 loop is CASSTARRQPQHF. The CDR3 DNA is TGTGCCAGCAGTACAGCTCGGCGGCAGCCCCAGCATTTT.

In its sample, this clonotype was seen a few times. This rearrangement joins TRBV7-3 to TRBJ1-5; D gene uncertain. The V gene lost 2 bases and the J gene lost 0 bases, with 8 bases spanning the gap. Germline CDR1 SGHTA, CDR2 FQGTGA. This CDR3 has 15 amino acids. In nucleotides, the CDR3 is TGTGCCAGCAGCTTAGAACAGCATAGCAATCAGCCCCAGCATTTT. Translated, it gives CASSLEQHSNQPQHF.

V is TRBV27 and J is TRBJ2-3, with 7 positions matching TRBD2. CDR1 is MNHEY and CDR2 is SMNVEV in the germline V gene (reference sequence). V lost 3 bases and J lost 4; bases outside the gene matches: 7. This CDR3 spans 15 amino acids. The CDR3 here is CASSLAGTTSDTQYF. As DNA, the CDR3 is TGTGCCAGCAGTTTGGCCGGGACTACCTCAGATACGCAGTATTTT.

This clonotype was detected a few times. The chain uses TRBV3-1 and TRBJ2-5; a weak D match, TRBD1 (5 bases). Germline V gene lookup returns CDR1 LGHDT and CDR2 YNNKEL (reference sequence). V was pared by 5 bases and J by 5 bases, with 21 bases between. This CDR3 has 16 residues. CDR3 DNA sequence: TGTGCCAGCAGCACCAATTGGGGCGAAGGTCGGGAGACCCAGTACTTC. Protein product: CASSTNWGEGRETQYF.

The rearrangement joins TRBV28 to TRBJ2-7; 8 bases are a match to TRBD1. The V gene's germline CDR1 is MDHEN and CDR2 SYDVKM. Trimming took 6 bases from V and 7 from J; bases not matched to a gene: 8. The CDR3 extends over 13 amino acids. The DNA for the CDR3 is TGTGCCAGCAGCCCGCCAGGGGGCAGGGAGCAGTACTTC. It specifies CASSPPGGREQYF.

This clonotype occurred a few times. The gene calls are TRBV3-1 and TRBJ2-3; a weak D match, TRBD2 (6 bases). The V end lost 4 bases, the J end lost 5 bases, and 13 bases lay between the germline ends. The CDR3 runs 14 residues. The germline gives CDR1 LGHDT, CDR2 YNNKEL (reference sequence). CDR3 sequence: CASSRSGAGDTQYF. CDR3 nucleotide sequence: TGTGCCAGCAGCCGCTCGGGAGCGGGAGATACGCAGTATTTT.

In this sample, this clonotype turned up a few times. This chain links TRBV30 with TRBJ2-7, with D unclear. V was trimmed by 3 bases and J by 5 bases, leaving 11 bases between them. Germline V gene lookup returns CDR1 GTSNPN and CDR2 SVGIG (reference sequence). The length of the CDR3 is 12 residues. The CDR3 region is CAWRGDRNEQYF. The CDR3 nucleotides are TGTGCCTGGAGGGGCGATCGGAACGAGCAGTACTTC.

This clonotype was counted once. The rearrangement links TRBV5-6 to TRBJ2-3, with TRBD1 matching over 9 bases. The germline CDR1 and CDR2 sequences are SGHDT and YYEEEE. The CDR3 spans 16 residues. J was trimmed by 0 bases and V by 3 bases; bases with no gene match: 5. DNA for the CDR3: TGTGCCAGCAGCTGGGCCGGGACAGGGAGCACAGATACGCAGTATTTT. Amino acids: CASSWAGTGSTDTQYF.

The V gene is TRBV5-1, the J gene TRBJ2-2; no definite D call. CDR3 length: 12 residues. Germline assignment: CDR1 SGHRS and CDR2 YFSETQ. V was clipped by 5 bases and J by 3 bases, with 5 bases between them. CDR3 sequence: CASRIDTGELFF. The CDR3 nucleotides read TGCGCCAGCAGGATCGACACCGGGGAGCTGTTTTTT.

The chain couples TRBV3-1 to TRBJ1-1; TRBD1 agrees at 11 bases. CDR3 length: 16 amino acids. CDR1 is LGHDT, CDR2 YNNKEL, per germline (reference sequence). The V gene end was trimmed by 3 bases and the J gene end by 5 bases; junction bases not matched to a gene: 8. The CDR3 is CASSQGGQGARTEAFF. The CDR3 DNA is TGTGCCAGCAGCCAGGGTGGACAGGGGGCGCGTACTGAAGCTTTCTTT.

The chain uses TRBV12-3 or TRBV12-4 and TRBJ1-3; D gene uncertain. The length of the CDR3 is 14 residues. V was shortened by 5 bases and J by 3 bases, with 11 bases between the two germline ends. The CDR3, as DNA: TGTGCCAGCAGTCTGTATAGAGATGGAAACACCATATATTTT. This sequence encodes CASSLYRDGNTIYF.

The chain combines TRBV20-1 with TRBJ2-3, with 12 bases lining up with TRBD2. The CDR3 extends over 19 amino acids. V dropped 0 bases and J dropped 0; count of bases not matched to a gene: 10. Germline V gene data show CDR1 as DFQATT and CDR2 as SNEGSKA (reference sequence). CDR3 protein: CSARDLGLAGSPSTDTQYF. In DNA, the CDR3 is TGCAGTGCTAGAGACCTAGGACTAGCGGGGTCCCCTAGCACAGATACGCAGTATTTT.

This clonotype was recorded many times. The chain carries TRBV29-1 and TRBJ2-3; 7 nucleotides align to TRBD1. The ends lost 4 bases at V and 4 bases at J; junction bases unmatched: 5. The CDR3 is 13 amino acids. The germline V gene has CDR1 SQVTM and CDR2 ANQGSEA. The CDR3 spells CSVGTGAPDTQYF. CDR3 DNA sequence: TGCAGCGTTGGGACAGGAGCCCCAGATACGCAGTATTTT.

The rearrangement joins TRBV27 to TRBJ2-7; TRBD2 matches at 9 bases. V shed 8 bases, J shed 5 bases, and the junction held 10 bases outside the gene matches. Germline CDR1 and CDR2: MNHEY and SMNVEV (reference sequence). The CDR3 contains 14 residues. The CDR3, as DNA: TGTGCCAGCGGCCTAAGCGGGAGGAGGGACGAGCAGTACTTC. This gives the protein CASGLSGRRDEQYF.

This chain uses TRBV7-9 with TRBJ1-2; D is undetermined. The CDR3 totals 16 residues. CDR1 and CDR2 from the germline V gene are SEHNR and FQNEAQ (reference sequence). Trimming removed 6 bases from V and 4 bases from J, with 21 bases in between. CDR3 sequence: CASRGVAAESFYGYTF. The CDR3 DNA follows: TGTGCCAGCAGGGGCGTGGCGGCCGAAAGCTTCTATGGCTACACCTTC.

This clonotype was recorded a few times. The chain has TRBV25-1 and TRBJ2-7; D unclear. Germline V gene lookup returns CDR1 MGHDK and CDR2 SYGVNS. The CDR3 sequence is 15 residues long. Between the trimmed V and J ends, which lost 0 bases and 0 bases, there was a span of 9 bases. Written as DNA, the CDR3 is TGTGCCAGCAGTGAATATTTCGTCTCCTCCTACGAGCAGTACTTC. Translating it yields CASSEYFVSSYEQYF.

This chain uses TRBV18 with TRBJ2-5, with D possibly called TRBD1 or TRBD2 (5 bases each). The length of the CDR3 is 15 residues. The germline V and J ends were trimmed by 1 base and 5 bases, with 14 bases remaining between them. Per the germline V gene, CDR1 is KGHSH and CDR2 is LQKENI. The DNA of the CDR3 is TGTGCCAGCTCACCACTCACAGGACTTCGGGAGACCCAGTACTTC. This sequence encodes CASSPLTGLRETQYF.

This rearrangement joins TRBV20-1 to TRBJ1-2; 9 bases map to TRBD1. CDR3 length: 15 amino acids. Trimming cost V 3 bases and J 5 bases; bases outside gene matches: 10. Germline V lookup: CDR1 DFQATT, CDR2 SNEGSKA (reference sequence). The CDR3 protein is CSASSAGQGEYGYTF. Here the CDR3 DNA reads TGCAGTGCTAGCTCAGCGGGACAGGGCGAATATGGCTACACCTTC.